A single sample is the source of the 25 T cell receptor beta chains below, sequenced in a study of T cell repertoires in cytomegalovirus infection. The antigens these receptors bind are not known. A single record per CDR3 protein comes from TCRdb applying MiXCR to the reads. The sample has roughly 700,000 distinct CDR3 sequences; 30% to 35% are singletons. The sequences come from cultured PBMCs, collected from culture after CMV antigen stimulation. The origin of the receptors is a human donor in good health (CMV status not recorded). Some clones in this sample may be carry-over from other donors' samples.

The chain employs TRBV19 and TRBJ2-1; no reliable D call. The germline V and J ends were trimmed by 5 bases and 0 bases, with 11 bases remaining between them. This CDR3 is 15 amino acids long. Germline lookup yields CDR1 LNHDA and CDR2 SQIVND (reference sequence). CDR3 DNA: TGTGCCAGTAGTTTCTTAAGGAGCTCCTACAATGAGCAGTTCTTC. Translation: CASSFLRSSYNEQFF.

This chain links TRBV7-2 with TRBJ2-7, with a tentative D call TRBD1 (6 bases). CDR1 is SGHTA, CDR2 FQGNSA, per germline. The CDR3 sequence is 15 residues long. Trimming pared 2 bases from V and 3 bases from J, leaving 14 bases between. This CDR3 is CASSLIQGILYEQYF. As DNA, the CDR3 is TGTGCCAGCAGCTTAATACAGGGCATTCTCTACGAGCAGTACTTC.

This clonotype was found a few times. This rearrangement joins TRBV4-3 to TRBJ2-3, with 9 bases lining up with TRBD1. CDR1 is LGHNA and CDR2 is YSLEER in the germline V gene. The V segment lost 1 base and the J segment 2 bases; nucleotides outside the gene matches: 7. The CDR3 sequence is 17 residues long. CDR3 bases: TGCGCCAGCAGCCAAGTTGTGGGACAGGGTCTCACAGATACGCAGTATTTT. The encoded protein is CASSQVVGQGLTDTQYF.

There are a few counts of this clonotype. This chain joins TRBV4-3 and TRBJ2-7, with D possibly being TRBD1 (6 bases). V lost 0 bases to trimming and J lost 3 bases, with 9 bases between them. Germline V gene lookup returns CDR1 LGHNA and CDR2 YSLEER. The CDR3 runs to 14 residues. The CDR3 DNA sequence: TGCGCCAGCAGCCAAGAAGGGGGTTTCTACGAGCAGTACTTC. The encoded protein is CASSQEGGFYEQYF.

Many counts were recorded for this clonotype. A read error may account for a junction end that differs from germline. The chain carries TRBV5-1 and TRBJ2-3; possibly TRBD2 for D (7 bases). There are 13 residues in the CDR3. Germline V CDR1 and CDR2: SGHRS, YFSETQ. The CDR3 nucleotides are TGTGCCAGCAGCGGCGGGGGCGCAGATACGCAGTATTTT. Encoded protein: CASSGGGADTQYF. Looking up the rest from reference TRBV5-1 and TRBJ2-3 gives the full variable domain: KAGVTQTPRYLIKTRGQQVTLSCSPISGHRSVSWYQQTPGQGLQFLFEYFSETQRNKGNFPGRFSGRQFSNSRSEMNVSTLELGDSALYLCASSGGGADTQYFGPGTRLTVL.

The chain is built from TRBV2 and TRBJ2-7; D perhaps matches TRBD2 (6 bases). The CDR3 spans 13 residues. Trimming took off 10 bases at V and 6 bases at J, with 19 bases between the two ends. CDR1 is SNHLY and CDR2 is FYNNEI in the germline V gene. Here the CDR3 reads CATRWEAQSEQYF. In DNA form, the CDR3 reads TGTGCCACCCGGTGGGAGGCACAGTCCGAGCAGTACTTC.

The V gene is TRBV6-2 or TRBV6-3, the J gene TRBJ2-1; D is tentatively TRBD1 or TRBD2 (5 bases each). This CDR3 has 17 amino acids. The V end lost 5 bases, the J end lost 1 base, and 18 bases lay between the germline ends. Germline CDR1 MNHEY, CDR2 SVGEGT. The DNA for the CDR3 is TGTGCCAGCAGTGGGACCGGCCGTTCTTATTCCTACAATGAGCAGTTCTTC. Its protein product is CASSGTGRSYSYNEQFF.

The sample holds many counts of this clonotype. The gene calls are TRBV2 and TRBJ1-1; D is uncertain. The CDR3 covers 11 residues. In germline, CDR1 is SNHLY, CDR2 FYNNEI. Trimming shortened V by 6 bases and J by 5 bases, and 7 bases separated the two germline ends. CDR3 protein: CASRGRTEAFF. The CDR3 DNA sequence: TGTGCCAGCAGGGGGAGGACTGAAGCTTTCTTT.

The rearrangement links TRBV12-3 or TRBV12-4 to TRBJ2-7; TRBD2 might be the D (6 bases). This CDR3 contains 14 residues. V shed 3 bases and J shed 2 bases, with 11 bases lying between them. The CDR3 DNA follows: TGTGCCAGCAGTTTCGGCGGGACCCCCTACGAGCAGTACTTC. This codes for CASSFGGTPYEQYF.

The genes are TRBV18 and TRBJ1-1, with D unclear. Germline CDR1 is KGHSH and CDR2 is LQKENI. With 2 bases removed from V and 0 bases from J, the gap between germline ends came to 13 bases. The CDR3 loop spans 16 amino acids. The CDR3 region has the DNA TGTGCCAGCTCACCAATATACGGGGTGGTGAACACTGAAGCTTTCTTT. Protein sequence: CASSPIYGVVNTEAFF.

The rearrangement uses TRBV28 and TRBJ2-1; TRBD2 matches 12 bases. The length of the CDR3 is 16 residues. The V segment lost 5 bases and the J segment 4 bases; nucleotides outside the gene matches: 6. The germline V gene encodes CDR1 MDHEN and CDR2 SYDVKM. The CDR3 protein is CASSQLGLAGYNEQFF. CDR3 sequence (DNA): TGTGCCAGCAGTCAACTCGGACTAGCGGGGTACAATGAGCAGTTCTTC.

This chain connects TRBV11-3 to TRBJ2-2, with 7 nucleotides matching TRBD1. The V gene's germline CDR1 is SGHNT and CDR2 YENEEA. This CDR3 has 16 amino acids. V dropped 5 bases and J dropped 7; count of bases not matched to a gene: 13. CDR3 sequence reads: CASSLRQGRVNGELFF. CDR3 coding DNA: TGTGCCAGCAGCCTCAGACAGGGCCGGGTTAACGGGGAGCTGTTTTTT.

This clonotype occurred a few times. The CDR3 is CASSLAGGGFYYEQYF. The CDR3, as DNA: TGTGCCAGCAGCTTAGCTGGCGGGGGTTTCTACTACGAGCAGTACTTC. The chain combines TRBV7-2 with TRBJ2-7, with 7 bases fitting TRBD2. Germline V gene data show CDR1 as SGHTA and CDR2 as FQGNSA. V lost 0 bases to trimming and J lost 3 bases; unmatched junction nucleotides: 8. This CDR3 is built from 16 residues.

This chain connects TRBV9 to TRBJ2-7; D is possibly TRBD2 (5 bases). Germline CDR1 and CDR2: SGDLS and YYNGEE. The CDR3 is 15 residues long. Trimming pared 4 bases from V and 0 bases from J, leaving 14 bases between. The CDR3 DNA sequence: TGTGCCAGCAGCCGAAGCGGCCTTAGCTCCTACGAGCAGTACTTC. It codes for CASSRSGLSSYEQYF.

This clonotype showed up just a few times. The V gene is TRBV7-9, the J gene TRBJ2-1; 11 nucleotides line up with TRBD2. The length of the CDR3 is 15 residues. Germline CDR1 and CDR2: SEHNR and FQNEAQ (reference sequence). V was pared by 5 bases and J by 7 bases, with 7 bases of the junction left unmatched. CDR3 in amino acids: CASSTPGLAANEQFF. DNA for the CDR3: TGTGCCAGCAGCACCCCGGGACTAGCGGCTAATGAGCAGTTCTTC.

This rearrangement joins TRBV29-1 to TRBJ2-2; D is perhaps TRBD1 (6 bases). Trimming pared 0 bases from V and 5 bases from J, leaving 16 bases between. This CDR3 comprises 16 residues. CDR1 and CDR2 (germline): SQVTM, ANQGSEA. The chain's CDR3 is CSVEDLRDTPTGELFF. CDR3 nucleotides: TGCAGCGTTGAAGATCTACGGGACACGCCAACCGGGGAGCTGTTTTTT.

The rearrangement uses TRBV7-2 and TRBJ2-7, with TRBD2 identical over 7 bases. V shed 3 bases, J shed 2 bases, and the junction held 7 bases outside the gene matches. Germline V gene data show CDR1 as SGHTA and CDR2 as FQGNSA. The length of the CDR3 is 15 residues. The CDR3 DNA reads TGTGCCAGCAGCTTCACTAGCGTGGAGACCTACGAGCAGTACTTC. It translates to CASSFTSVETYEQYF.

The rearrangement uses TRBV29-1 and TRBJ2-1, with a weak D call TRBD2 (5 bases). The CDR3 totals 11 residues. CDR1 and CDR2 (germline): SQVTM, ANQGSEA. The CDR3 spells CSYTRENEQFF. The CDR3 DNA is TGCAGTTACACAAGGGAGAATGAGCAGTTCTTC.

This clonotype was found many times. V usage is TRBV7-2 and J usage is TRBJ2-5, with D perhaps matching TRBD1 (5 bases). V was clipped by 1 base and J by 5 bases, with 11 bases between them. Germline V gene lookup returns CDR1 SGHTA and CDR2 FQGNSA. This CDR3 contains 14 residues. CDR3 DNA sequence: TGTGCCAGCAGCTTAGACAGGCGCGCGGAGACCCAGTACTTC. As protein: CASSLDRRAETQYF.

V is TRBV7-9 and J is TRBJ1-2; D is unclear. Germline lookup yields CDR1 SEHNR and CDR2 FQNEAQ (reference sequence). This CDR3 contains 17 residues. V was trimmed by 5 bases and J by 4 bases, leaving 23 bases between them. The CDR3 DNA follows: TGTGCCAGCAGCCCCGTCCCAATGGAGGGCGCTACCTATGGCTACACCTTC. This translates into CASSPVPMEGATYGYTF.

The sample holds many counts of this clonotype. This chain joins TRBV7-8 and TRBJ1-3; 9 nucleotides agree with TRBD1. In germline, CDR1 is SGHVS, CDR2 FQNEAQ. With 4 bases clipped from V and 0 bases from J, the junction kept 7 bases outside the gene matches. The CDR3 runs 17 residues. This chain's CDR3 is CASSSGTGPSSGNTIYF. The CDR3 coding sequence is TGTGCCAGCAGCTCTGGGACAGGGCCGAGCTCTGGAAACACCATATATTTT.

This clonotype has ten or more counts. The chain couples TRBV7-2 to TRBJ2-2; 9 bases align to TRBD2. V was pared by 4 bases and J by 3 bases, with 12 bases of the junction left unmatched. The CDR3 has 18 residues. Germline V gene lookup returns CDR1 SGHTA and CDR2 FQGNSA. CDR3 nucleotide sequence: TGTGCCAGCAGCTACGTTAGCGGGAGTAATGGGTACACCGGGGAGCTGTTTTTT. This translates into CASSYVSGSNGYTGELFF.

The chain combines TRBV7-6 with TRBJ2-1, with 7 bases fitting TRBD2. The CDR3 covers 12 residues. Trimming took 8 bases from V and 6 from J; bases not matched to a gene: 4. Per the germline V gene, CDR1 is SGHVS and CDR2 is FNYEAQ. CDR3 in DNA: TGTGCCAGCGGTGGGAGGGGCAATGAGCAGTTCTTC. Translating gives CASGGRGNEQFF.

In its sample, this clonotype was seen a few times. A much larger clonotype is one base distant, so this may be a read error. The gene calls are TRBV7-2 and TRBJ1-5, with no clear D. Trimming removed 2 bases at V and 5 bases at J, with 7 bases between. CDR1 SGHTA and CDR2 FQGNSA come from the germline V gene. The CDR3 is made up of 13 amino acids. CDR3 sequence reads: CASSLRTDQPQHF. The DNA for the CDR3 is TGTGCCAGCAGCTTAAGGACGGATCAGCCCCAGCATTTT.

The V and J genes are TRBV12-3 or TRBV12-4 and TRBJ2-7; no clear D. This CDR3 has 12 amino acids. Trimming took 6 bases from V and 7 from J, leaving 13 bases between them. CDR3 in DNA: TGTGCCAGCAGCCAAGACCTCGTAGAGCAGTACTTC. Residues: CASSQDLVEQYF.